This T cell receptor (beta chain) was recorded in a study of graft-versus-host responses after intestinal transplantation listed by TCRdb under 2021. In the study overall: Recipients received multivisceral, liver-intestinal, or isolated intestinal transplants. All recipients received anti-thymocyte globulin induction followed by maintenance tacrolimus and steroids for approximately 3 years. Bulk TCR-beta CDR3 sequencing was used to track graft-versus-host and host-versus-graft alloreactive T cell clones in the graft, circulation and bone marrow after intestinal transplantation. To identify alloreactive clones, pre-transplant mixed lymphocyte reaction products were sequenced and then compared with unstimulated pre-transplant donor and recipient T cells. The cohort enrolled about two dozen intestinal transplant recipients including one retransplant, and a few patients lacking pretransplant specimens were excluded. A peak of at least 4% donor T cells among recipient peripheral blood mononuclear cells was the definition used for donor T cell macrochimerism. Instead of going to the commercial service, samples from a few later patients were sequenced in-house on an Illumina MiSeq and processed with MiXCR.

Notes on this clone: Its antigen remains unidentified. Qualities for individual bases were not recorded, and no much larger clone is one base off.

The germline V gene provides CDR1 SGHAT and CDR2 FQNNGV. V is pruned by 5 bases and J by 4 bases, leaving 6 bases of the junction without a gene match. From its cysteine to its phenylalanine, the CDR3 spans 14 amino acids. Only the CDR3 part of the read is kept: 42 bases, read in frame from the first base. Study-wide conclusions, independent of this receptor: High GvH to HvG T cell clonal ratios were observed in the allografts of patients with donor T cell macrochimerism. GvH clones were detected in recipient bone marrow, and some appeared earlier in ileal mucosa or blood, consistent with an intestinal mucosal origin. Early after transplant, peak levels of circulating GvH clones were associated with declines in HvG clones. The relatively low number and heterogeneity of intestinal transplant patients limited the conclusions.

Blood samples were collected up to 4 times in the first month after transplant and then at least monthly when available. Libraries came from the immunoSEQ multiplex PCR assay. High-throughput TCR-beta CDR3 sequencing of genomic DNA from most patients was performed by Adaptive Biotechnologies. The authors' analysis ran thus. Adaptive's ImmunoSEQ software was the source of the TCR sequencing data for over 15 patients, while a few other patients were processed with MiXCR and VDJtools. CDR3 nucleotide sequences shared between donor and recipient were removed because the origin of such sequences could not be assigned. To be classed as alloreactive, a clone needed at least 2-fold expansion over unstimulated cells and a minimum CFSE-low frequency of 0.002% (template counts) or 0.001% (read counts). A clone was considered mappable if detected in the sequenced pre-transplant spleen, lymph node, or MLR CFSE-low populations of the donor or recipient. Cumulative frequency of alloreactive clones was calculated as a percentage of all sequences weighted by copy number. TCRdb stores this immuneACCESS table with in-frame sequences only. Part of the clones is absent; in the studies checked, under half of the shortfall reflects unresolved V genes, and no reason is known for the rest. V, J and clone size derive from that table, while D and trimming were established from the DNA sequence. Across this sample there are about 98,000 clones, with about 82% seen only once. Around 1.4% of the sample lies in the top ten.

Sequencing was performed on PBMCs, taken 255 days after intestinal transplant. The chain was built from TRBV11-2 and TRBJ2-7, and 9 bases in between align with TRBD1. The sequence was collected from a human patient who received an intestinal transplant, so some T cells may come from the graft donor. The CDR3 region: CASSPSGTGYEQYF. The DNA reads as follows: TGTGCCAGCAGCCCCTCCGGGACAGGGTACGAGCAGTACTTC.